This T cell receptor (beta chain) was identified during a study of cytomegalovirus exposure and HLA in healthy donors. Study-level results: Rates of TCR association differed by HLA locus in a later analysis, with DRB1 highest and HLA-C lowest.

Comments on this clone: Its specificity is unknown.

Donors showed nominal health when sampled, although they likely had unrecorded immune exposures. Primers for the PCR totalled 60 Vbeta and 13 Jbeta. TCRdb's table, derived via immunoSEQ multiplex PCR, lists solely in-frame clones and lacks some. This table holds under 100,000 clones, around three quarters found once. Sequencing used PBMCs. The sequence came from a man in his forties or fifties in good health and CMV-seronegative.

The CDR3 loop is CASSITGGRAEAFF. The CDR3, as DNA: TGTGCCAGCAGCATTACAGGGGGCCGGGCTGAAGCTTTCTTT. The chain recombines TRBV7-2 with TRBJ1-1; 9 bases fit TRBD1. Germline CDR1 is SGHTA and CDR2 is FQGNSA. Trimming took 5 bases from V and 6 from J; bases not matched to a gene: 7. The CDR3 runs 14 residues. The full variable domain, rest sourced from reference TRBV7-2 and TRBJ1-1, is GAGVSQSPSNKVTEKGKDVELRCDPISGHTALYWYRQSLGQGLEFLIYFQGNSAPDKSGLPSDRFSAERTGGSVSTLTIQRTQQEDSAVYLCASSITGGRAEAFFGQGTRLTVV.